This paragraph covers one T cell receptor beta chain sequence. These data originate in a study of blood T cell repertoires in COVID-19. Study as a whole: Sources were T cells, B-cell-depleted T cells, or PBMCs; the material itself was cDNA or gDNA.

Across about two dozen US areas, participants ranged in age from 18 to 89 years. The CDR3 covers 14 residues. With 0 bases removed from V and 10 bases from J, the gap between germline ends came to 14 bases. Germline CDR1 and CDR2: MRHNA and SNTAGT. Authors' methods: Nucleated cell counts were estimated from reference gene primer amplification. Data came from immunoSEQ multiplex PCR; TCRdb stores just in-frame clones and leaves some out. For V, J and clone size, that table is used; D and trimming come from the DNA. The sample records a few hundred thousand clones, 65% to 90% being singletons. The rearrangement uses TRBV6-4 and TRBJ2-3; the D gene is possibly TRBD2 (5 bases). This TCR derives from a woman aged 25-40 years who had been exposed to COVID-19. Input material: PBMCs or T cells enriched from blood (not recorded which). The CDR3, as DNA: TGTGCCAGCAGTGACTCCCGATTAGCGAGGGCGCAGTATTTT. Translation gives CASSDSRLARAQYF.